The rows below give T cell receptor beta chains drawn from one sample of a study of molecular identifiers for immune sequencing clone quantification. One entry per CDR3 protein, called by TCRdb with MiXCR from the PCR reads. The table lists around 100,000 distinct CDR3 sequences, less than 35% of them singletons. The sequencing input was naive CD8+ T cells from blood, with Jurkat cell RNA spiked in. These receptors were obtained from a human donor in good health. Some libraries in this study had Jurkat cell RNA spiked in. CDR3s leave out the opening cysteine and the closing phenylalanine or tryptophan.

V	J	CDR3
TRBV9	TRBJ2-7	ASSVGASGAYEQY
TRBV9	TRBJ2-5	ASSAPAGTPQETQY
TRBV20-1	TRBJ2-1	SARARGREIYNEQF
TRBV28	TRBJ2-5	ASIIPLPGRPKEETQY
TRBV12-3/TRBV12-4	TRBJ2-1	ASSLPLDRQF
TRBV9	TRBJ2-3	ASSIGTSGGADTQY
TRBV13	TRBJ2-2	ASSTHTPNTGELF
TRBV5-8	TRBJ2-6	ASSFSGTYSGANVLT
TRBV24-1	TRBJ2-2	ATSGWTGGDTGEQF
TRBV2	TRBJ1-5	ASSEQLYSNQPQH
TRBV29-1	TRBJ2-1	SVEGHLEQF
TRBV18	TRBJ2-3	ASSPPQVTDTQY
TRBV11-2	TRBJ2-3	ASSMQGHYLTDTQY
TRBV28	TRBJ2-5	ASSLDTTGSLETQY
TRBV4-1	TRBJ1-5	AGSQDPGQPQH
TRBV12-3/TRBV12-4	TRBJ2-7	ASTVSGDYEQY
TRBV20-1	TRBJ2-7	SATPGTTYEQY
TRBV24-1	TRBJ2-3	ATSDFLDTQY
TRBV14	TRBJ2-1	ASSHLSTINEQF
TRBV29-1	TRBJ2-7	SVDSASGGLNEQY
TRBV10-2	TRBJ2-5	ASRTGGTQY
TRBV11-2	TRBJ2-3	ASSSTSGNPSTDTQY
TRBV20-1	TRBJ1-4	SASQGWKLF